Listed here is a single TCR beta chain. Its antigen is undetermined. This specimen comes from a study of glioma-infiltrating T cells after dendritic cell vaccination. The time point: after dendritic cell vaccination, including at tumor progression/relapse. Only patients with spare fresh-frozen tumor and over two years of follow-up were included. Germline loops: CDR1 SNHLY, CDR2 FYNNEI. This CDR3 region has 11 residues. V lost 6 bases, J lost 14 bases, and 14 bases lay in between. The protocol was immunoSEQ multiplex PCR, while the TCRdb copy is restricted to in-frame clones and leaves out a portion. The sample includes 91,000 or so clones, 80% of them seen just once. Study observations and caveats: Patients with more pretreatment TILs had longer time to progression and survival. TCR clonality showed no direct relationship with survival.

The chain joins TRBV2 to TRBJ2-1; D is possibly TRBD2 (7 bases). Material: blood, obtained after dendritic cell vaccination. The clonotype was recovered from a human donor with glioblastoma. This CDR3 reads CASRGEGVKFF. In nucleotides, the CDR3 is TGTGCCAGCAGGGGGGAGGGGGTCAAGTTCTTC.